One and the same sample provided the 20 T cell receptor beta chains below, sequenced in a study of cytomegalovirus exposure and HLA in healthy donors. Vbeta (60) and Jbeta (13) primers were used in the PCR. The data were produced by immunoSEQ multiplex PCR, yet TCRdb's version contains in-frame clones alone and is incomplete. Found here are approximately 92,000 clones, around 85% of them singletons; the top ten hold 1.2%. The specimen sequenced was PBMCs. Every receptor here comes from a girl under 10 years old in good health and CMV-seropositive.

The J gene is TRBJ2-2, the V gene TRBV6-1; the match to TRBD2 covers 7 bases. The CDR3 has 14 amino acids. J gave up 7 bases and V 7 bases, and 9 bases lay outside the gene matches. The germline V gene has CDR1 MNHNS and CDR2 SASEGT. CDR3: CASTASGNIGELFF. CDR3 in DNA: TGTGCCAGCACTGCTAGCGGCAATATCGGGGAGCTGTTTTTT.

This rearrangement joins TRBV18 to TRBJ1-2, with 8 positions matching TRBD1. The CDR3 has 14 residues. The V gene's germline CDR1 is KGHSH and CDR2 LQKENI. V was pared by 4 bases and J by 5 bases, with 6 bases of the junction left unmatched. The CDR3 DNA is TGTGCCAGCTCACTTACAGGGGGACGGTATGGCTACACCTTC. Encoded protein: CASSLTGGRYGYTF.

The V call is TRBV28, the J call TRBJ1-5; D is uncertain. There are 13 residues in the CDR3. The V end lost 3 bases, the J end lost 1 base, and 4 bases lay between the germline ends. Germline values: CDR1 MDHEN, CDR2 SYDVKM. The CDR3 sequence is CASSFQSNQPQHF. The CDR3 nucleotides read TGTGCCAGCAGTTTTCAGAGCAATCAGCCCCAGCATTTT. The variable domain in full, with the rest retrieved from reference TRBV28 and TRBJ1-5, is DVKVTQSSRYLVKRTGEKVFLECVQDMDHENMFWYRQDPGLGLRLIYFSYDVKMKEKGDIPEGYSVSREKKERFSLILESASTNQTSMYLCASSFQSNQPQHFGDGTRLSIL.

J is TRBJ1-1 and V is TRBV27, with D possibly matching TRBD1 (6 bases). The V and J ends lost 5 bases and 1 base respectively, with 14 bases between them. The CDR3 contains 15 residues. Germline CDR1 MNHEY, CDR2 SMNVEV (reference sequence). The CDR3 protein is CASSGTGRGNTEAFF. The CDR3 nucleotides are TGTGCCAGCAGTGGTACAGGGAGAGGGAACACTGAAGCTTTCTTT.

This clone was seen once. The chain links TRBV6-1 to TRBJ1-2, with 7 bases lining up with TRBD1. Germline trimming cut 8 bases from V and 3 bases from J; bases unmatched to any gene: 6. Germline CDR1 and CDR2: MNHNS and SASEGT. This CDR3 is built from 13 residues. The CDR3 is CASHSGTDYGYTF. The CDR3 nucleotides are TGTGCCAGCCATTCCGGGACAGACTATGGCTACACCTTC.

As DNA, the CDR3 is TGCAGCGTCCGGGACAGGGTTTACAATGAGCAGTTCTTC. Protein sequence: CSVRDRVYNEQFF. This chain links TRBV29-1 with TRBJ2-1; 9 positions agree with TRBD1. Trimming took 6 bases from V and 4 from J; bases not matched to a gene: 4. CDR3 length: 13 amino acids. Looked up from germline, CDR1 is SQVTM and CDR2 is ANQGSEA.

The V gene is TRBV20-1, the J gene TRBJ1-2; no clear D. The CDR3 sequence is 9 residues long. The V gene lost 5 bases and the J gene lost 8 bases, with 6 bases spanning the gap. From germline, CDR1 is DFQATT and CDR2 SNEGSKA (reference sequence). The CDR3 protein is CSAEGGYTF. The CDR3 DNA follows: TGCAGTGCTGAGGGAGGCTACACCTTC.

J is TRBJ1-1 and V is TRBV29-1, with no clear D. Trimming shortened V by 4 bases and J by 6 bases, and 12 bases separated the two germline ends. The CDR3 totals 12 residues. CDR1 is SQVTM and CDR2 is ANQGSEA in the germline V gene. CDR3 residues: CSVARTQSEAFF. Written as DNA, the CDR3 is TGCAGCGTTGCTCGTACACAGTCTGAAGCTTTCTTT.

This clone was seen a single time. The chain recombines TRBV28 with TRBJ1-1; D gene uncertain. CDR3 length: 13 residues. Germline assignment: CDR1 MDHEN and CDR2 SYDVKM. V gave up 4 bases and J gave up 2 bases, with 8 bases separating them. The CDR3 protein is CASSSGTNTEAFF. For the CDR3, the DNA is TGTGCCAGCAGTTCCGGTACCAACACTGAAGCTTTCTTT.

The chain combines TRBV11-2 with TRBJ2-7; possible D gene TRBD1, 6 bases. The V end lost 1 base, the J end lost 4 bases, and 11 bases lay between the germline ends. The CDR3 loop spans 14 amino acids. CDR1 SGHAT and CDR2 FQNNGV come from the germline V gene. The CDR3 loop reads CASSLAGTPYEQYF. The CDR3 DNA follows: TGTGCCAGCAGCTTAGCTGGGACACCTTACGAGCAGTACTTC.

The chain carries TRBV28 and TRBJ1-2; 7 bases are a match to TRBD1. Germline V gene lookup returns CDR1 MDHEN and CDR2 SYDVKM. V lost 2 bases, J lost 6 bases, and 6 bases stayed unmatched. The CDR3 sequence is 14 residues long. In nucleotides, the CDR3 is TGTGCCAGCAGTTTACCCGGACAGGCTAATGGCTACACCTTC. As protein: CASSLPGQANGYTF.

The chain couples TRBV11-2 to TRBJ2-5; 10 bases are shared with TRBD2. Trimming removed 6 bases from V and 5 bases from J; junction bases left unmatched: 6. The V gene's germline CDR1 is SGHAT and CDR2 FQNNGV. The CDR3 has 14 amino acids. CDR3: CASRSSGSGETQYF. The CDR3, as DNA: TGTGCCAGCAGGTCTAGCGGGAGTGGGGAGACCCAGTACTTC.

The table lists this clone with a few counts. V usage is TRBV6-5 and J usage is TRBJ2-2; perhaps TRBD1 as D (6 bases). V lost 5 bases, J lost 7 bases, and 11 bases lay in between. The CDR3 contains 13 residues. Germline CDR1 MNHEY, CDR2 SVGAGI. The CDR3 nucleotides read TGTGCCAGCAGTCGGACAGAAAGCGGGGAGCTGTTTTTT. Encoded protein: CASSRTESGELFF.

The chain joins TRBV2 to TRBJ1-6, with D maybe TRBD1 (6 bases). Germline V gene data show CDR1 as SNHLY and CDR2 as FYNNEI. The V end was cut by 3 bases, the J end by 7 bases, with 10 bases between. The CDR3 totals 14 residues. In nucleotides, the CDR3 is TGTGCCAGCAGTGACCAGGGGTTCAATTCACCCCTCCACTTT. Protein: CASSDQGFNSPLHF.

This chain links TRBV9 with TRBJ1-1, with D possibly being TRBD1 (6 bases). Trimming stripped 3 bases from V and 2 bases from J, with 14 bases between. This CDR3 is 15 amino acids long. In germline, CDR1 is SGDLS, CDR2 YYNGEE. CDR3 sequence: CASSASTGANTEAFF. The CDR3 nucleotides read TGTGCCAGCAGCGCCTCGACAGGAGCAAACACTGAAGCTTTCTTT. The full variable domain, completed using reference TRBV9 and TRBJ1-1, is DSGVTQTPKHLITATGQRVTLRCSPRSGDLSVYWYQQSLDQGLQFLIQYYNGEERAKGNILERFSAQQFPDLHSELNLSSLELGDSALYFCASSASTGANTEAFFGQGTRLTVV.

The chain links TRBV2 to TRBJ2-7; 10 bases map to TRBD1. Germline values: CDR1 SNHLY, CDR2 FYNNEI. V dropped 8 bases and J dropped 7; count of bases not matched to a gene: 2. The CDR3 has 11 residues. This chain's CDR3 is CASSDRGEQYF. CDR3 bases: TGTGCCAGCTCGGACAGGGGGGAGCAGTACTTC.

This clone has a handful of counts. The chain couples TRBV5-6 to TRBJ1-1; D uncertain. From germline, CDR1 is SGHDT and CDR2 YYEEEE. The V end was cut by 0 bases, the J end by 1 base, with 7 bases between. The CDR3 is 14 residues long. The CDR3 is CASSLETRNTEAFF. The CDR3 region has the DNA TGTGCCAGCAGCTTGGAGACTAGGAACACTGAAGCTTTCTTT.

The V and J genes are TRBV28 and TRBJ2-1; TRBD2 might be the D (5 bases). The V end was cut by 7 bases, the J end by 10 bases, with 17 bases between. The CDR3 has 13 residues. Germline CDR1 and CDR2: MDHEN and SYDVKM. The CDR3 region is CASKRGPLGEQFF. As DNA, the CDR3 is TGTGCCAGCAAGAGAGGGCCTCTGGGGGAGCAGTTCTTC.

The J gene is TRBJ2-7, the V gene TRBV30; 9 bases map to TRBD1. Germline loops: CDR1 GTSNPN, CDR2 SVGIG (reference sequence). With 4 bases clipped from V and 4 bases from J, the junction kept 8 bases outside the gene matches. The CDR3 is 14 amino acids. CDR3: CAWTYGTGFYEQYF. The DNA for the CDR3 is TGTGCCTGGACCTACGGGACAGGGTTTTACGAGCAGTACTTC.

The chain employs TRBV10-2 and TRBJ1-2, with no clear D. This CDR3 has 16 amino acids. The V and J ends lost 0 bases and 0 bases respectively, with 11 bases between them. Germline V CDR1 and CDR2: WSHSY, SAAADI. CDR3 in DNA: TGCGCCAGCAGTGAGTCGAGGCCAGAGCCTAACTATGGCTACACCTTC. This translates into CASSESRPEPNYGYTF.